The TCR beta chain described here comes from a study of graft-versus-host responses after intestinal transplantation. Looking at the study overall: Anti-thymocyte globulin induction, then tacrolimus and steroids for about three years, went to all recipients.

For this clone: Its target is not known.

Study results and limitations: Analysis identified GvH clones in recipient marrow, with some appearing first in ileum or blood. The study associated peak circulating GvH clone levels with early post-transplant HvG declines.

TCRdb's table, derived via immunoSEQ multiplex PCR, lists solely in-frame clones and lacks some. The sample lists roughly 130,000 clones; about 90% were seen once. Germline V CDR1 and CDR2: MNHEY, SVGAGI. V shed 0 bases, J shed 3 bases, and the junction held 3 bases outside the gene matches. This CDR3 has 16 amino acids. This clonotype was obtained from a human donor who received an intestinal transplant. This specimen was unstimulated CD4+ T cells sorted from spleen or lymph node cells, taken before intestinal transplant. This chain links TRBV6-5 with TRBJ2-1; 9 nucleotides line up with TRBD2. The CDR3 DNA reads as TGTGCCAGCAGTTACTCCCTAGCGGGAAGCTACAATGAGCAGTTCTTC. It specifies CASSYSLAGSYNEQFF.